Listed below are T cell receptor beta chains from one sample, sequenced in a study of T cell changes during pregnancy in multiple sclerosis. Assay: immunoSEQ multiplex PCR; the TCRdb copy retains only in-frame clones and omits some. Among some 74,000 clones listed, roughly 92% were seen once. Sequencing was performed on peripheral blood, taken after pregnancy. These receptors were obtained from a female donor in good health, enrolled as a control in a pregnancy study. Both conserved end residues are part of each CDR3. Each record gives: J gene, clone size, D gene, V gene, CDR3 protein. D genes are given only for firm matches. The size field is filled for only some rows; it gives once, few, many or a size class.

TRBJ2-3 . TRBD2 TRBV5-1 CASSLEMGDYTDTQYF
TRBJ2-2 . . TRBV6-5 CASSIRGMGGELFF
TRBJ2-7 once . TRBV27 CASSYGTYYEQYF
TRBJ2-5 once . TRBV27 CASGRGQPGGETQYF
TRBJ1-4 . . TRBV27 CASSLGGSNEKLFF
TRBJ2-3 . . TRBV29-1 CSVRYRSTDTQYF
TRBJ1-2 few . TRBV27 CASSIAFTGTYGYTF
TRBJ2-2 . . TRBV7-3 CASSFGGGELFF
TRBJ2-3 . TRBD2 TRBV28 CASSPRAGRVTDTQYF
TRBJ2-2 . TRBD2 TRBV7-9 CASSLGASGSRELFF
TRBJ2-5 . . TRBV5-5 CASGGDRVREKTQYF
TRBJ1-2 . . TRBV20-1 CTYHLTDYTF
TRBJ2-1 . TRBD2 TRBV18 CASSPPGRGSSNEQFF
TRBJ2-2 . TRBD2 TRBV2 CASRPPGLVKEDIGELFF
TRBJ2-1 . TRBD2 TRBV28 CASSKGGASGHNEQFF
TRBJ2-7 . TRBD1 TRBV29-1 CSAGTGAIYEQYF
TRBJ2-1 once . TRBV28 CASSRRGSYNEQFF
TRBJ2-3 . . TRBV5-1 CASREGLARTDTQYF
TRBJ2-4 . TRBD2 TRBV27 CASSPETSGTSIQYF
TRBJ2-7 . . TRBV29-1 CSVEMGGPEQYF
TRBJ1-5 . . TRBV28 CASSTQGTSSWPNQPQHF
TRBJ2-5 . TRBD1 TRBV7-9 CASSLTHSGGETQYF
TRBJ1-3 . TRBD1 TRBV5-1 CASSSTGQGFDGNTIYF
TRBJ1-1 . . TRBV7-9 CASSLGGAGDTEAFF
TRBJ2-2 . . TRBV6-5 CASAREARNTGELFF
TRBJ2-3 . TRBD2 TRBV7-9 CASRSGLAKGTDTQYF
TRBJ2-1 . TRBD1 TRBV6-1 CASSDRGRGNEQFF
TRBJ2-7 . TRBD2 TRBV5-1 CASSFGTSGAYEQYF
TRBJ2-7 once TRBD2 TRBV7-8 CASSLERASGGNEQYF
TRBJ1-1 . TRBD1 TRBV15 CATSRDAGGSLRAFF
TRBJ1-5 . TRBD1 TRBV19 CASSSDRAWQPQHF
TRBJ1-6 . TRBD1 TRBV5-8 CASSLPQGATPLHF
TRBJ1-5 . TRBD1 TRBV19 CASSIGGTGKQPQHF
TRBJ2-7 . TRBD2 TRBV28 CASSFGGRGYEQYF
TRBJ2-5 . . TRBV2 CASSGGPPETQYF
TRBJ2-1 . TRBD1 TRBV10-3 CAISAGTGTYNEQFF
TRBJ2-7 . TRBD1 TRBV28 CASSTLGQGSYEQYF
TRBJ1-1 . . TRBV18 CASSPNSGRAFF
TRBJ2-7 . TRBD1 TRBV7-2 CASSAGRTGSVEQYF
TRBJ1-6 . TRBD1 TRBV6-6 CASSTGQGNSPLHF
TRBJ2-6 . . TRBV6-1 CASSVSSGANVLTF
TRBJ1-6 . . TRBV28 CASTFGGADNSPLHF
TRBJ2-2 . . TRBV4-1 CASSPVGTGELFF
TRBJ2-2 . TRBD1 TRBV5-1 CASSIQGQTNTGELFF
TRBJ2-1 . TRBD1 TRBV28 CASSVTGGEQFF
TRBJ2-7 . TRBD2 TRBV25-1 CASSYREDPPYEQYF
TRBJ1-1 few . TRBV25-1 CASSDSDNTEAFF
TRBJ1-3 . . TRBV21-1 CASLGQVSGNTIYF